This TCR beta chain appears in the sequencing data of a study of blood T cell repertoires in COVID-19. Assay used: immunoSEQ multiplex PCR; TCRdb lists only in-frame clones, some missing. The sample has around 320,000 clones, approximately 88% seen once. The CDR3 contains 15 residues. CDR1 MNHEY and CDR2 SMNVEV come from the germline V gene (reference sequence). V was clipped by 6 bases and J by 1 base; unmatched bases: 9. The V and J genes are TRBV27 and TRBJ2-7; 7 bases fit TRBD1. This clonotype was obtained from a woman in her thirties who had recovered from COVID-19. Sequenced input: peripheral blood. Written as DNA, the CDR3 is TGTGCCAGCAGCCGTCGCAGGACAGGTTCCTACGAGCAGTACTTC. This encodes CASSRRRTGSYEQYF.